This T cell receptor beta chain appears in the sequencing data of a study of early T cells in non-severe SARS-CoV-2 infection. The CDR3 is 16 amino acids. Germline lookup yields CDR1 MNHNY and CDR2 SVGAGI (reference sequence). Individual cDNA molecules were tagged with unique molecular identifiers. TCRdb re-analysed the 5' RACE reads in MiXCR, keeping a single row per CDR3 protein. Of some 89,000 distinct CDR3 sequences in the sample, 11% are singletons; the top ten hold 4.7%. This clonotype has only a few counts. Germline and junction disagree at one end, which may indicate a read error. The chain recombines TRBV6-6 with TRBJ1-5; 8 bases match TRBD1. Sequenced material: whole blood, taken at baseline. This receptor was obtained from an adult who was a healthcare worker with PCR-confirmed SARS-CoV-2 infection or an uninfected control (not recorded which). In nucleotides, the CDR3 is TGTGCCAGCAGTAACCCTTTCGGGACAGGCAATCTGCCCCAGCATTTT. Translating gives CASSNPFGTGNLPQHF.